The entry that follows covers one T cell receptor beta chain sequence. What it binds is unknown. Trimming took off 0 bases at V and 1 base at J, with 4 bases between the two ends. The V gene's germline CDR1 is SGHKS and CDR2 YYEKEE (reference sequence). The CDR3 has 13 amino acids. These data come from a study of ipilimumab plus nivolumab after autologous stem cell transplantation. Study-wide results and caveats: Authors suggest TCR repertoire, Treg phenotype and gut microbiota support further study.

TCRdb keeps only in-frame clones here, not all; method: immunoSEQ multiplex PCR. The sample has some 22,000 clones; 75% to 85% are singletons. This sample comprised PBMCs, obtained in a trial of ipilimumab plus nivolumab as post-transplant consolidation. The chain uses TRBV5-5 and TRBJ1-1, with D unclear. The sequence was collected from a male donor with diffuse large B-cell lymphoma. CDR3 sequence: CASSLESNTEAFF. In nucleotides, the CDR3 is TGTGCCAGCAGCTTGGAGTCGAACACTGAAGCTTTCTTT.